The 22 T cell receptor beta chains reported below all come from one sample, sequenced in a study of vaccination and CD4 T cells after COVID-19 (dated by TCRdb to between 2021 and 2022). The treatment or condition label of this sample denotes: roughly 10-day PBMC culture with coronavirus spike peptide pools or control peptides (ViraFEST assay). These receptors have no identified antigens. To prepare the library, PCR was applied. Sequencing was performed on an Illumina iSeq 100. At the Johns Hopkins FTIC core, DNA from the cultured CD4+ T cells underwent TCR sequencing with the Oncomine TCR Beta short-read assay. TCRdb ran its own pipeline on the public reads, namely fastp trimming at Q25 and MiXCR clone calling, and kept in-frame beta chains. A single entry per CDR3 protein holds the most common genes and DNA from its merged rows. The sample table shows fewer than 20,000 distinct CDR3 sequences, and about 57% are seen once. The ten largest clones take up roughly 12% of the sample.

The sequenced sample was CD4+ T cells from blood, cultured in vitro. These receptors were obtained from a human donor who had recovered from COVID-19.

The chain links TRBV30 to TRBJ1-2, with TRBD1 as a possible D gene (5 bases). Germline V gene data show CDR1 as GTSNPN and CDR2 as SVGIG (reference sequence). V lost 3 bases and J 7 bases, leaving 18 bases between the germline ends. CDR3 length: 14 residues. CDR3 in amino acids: CAWRLGTSAGGYTF. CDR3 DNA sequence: TGTGCCTGGAGGCTAGGGACGTCGGCGGGTGGCTACACCTTC.

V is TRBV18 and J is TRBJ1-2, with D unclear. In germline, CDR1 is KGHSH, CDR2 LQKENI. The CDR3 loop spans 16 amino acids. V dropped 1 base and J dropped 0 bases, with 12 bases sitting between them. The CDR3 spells CASSPQSTTTNYGYTF. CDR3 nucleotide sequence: TGTGCCAGCTCACCACAATCGACAACTACTAACTATGGCTACACCTTC.

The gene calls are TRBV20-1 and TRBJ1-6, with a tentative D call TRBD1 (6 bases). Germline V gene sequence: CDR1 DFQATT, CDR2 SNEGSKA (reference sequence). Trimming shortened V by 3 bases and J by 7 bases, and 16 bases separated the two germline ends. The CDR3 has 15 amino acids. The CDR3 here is CSAREFGQKNSPLHF. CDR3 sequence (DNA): TGCAGTGCTAGGGAGTTCGGACAGAAAAATTCACCCCTCCACTTT.

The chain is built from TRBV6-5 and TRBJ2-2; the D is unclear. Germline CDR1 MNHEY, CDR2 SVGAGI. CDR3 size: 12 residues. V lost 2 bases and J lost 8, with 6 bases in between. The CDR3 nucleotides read TGTGCCAGCAGTTACCCTCAGGGGGAGCTGTTTTTT. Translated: CASSYPQGELFF.

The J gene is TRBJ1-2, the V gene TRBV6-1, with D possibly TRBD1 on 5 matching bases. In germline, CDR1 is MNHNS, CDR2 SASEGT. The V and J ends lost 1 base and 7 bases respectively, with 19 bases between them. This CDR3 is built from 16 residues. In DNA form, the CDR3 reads TGTGCCAGCAGTGAAGGGGCCGGGACCCTTGCCGGTGGCTACACCTTC. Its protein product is CASSEGAGTLAGGYTF.

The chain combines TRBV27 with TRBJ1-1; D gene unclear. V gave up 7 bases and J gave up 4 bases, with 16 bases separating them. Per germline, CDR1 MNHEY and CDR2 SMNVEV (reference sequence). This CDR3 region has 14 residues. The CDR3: CASKGYTVGTEAFF. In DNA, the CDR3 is TGTGCCAGCAAAGGGTACACGGTTGGCACTGAAGCTTTCTTT.

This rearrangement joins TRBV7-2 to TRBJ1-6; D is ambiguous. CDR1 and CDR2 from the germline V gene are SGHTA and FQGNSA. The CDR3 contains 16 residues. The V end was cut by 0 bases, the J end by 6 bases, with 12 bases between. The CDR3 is CASSLASGRVNSPLHF. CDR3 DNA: TGTGCCAGCAGCTTAGCGTCCGGAAGGGTTAATTCACCCCTCCACTTT.

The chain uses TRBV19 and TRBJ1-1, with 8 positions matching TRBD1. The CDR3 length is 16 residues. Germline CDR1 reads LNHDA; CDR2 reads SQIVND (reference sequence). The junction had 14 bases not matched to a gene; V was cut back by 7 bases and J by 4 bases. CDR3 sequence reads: CASTDRGELMGTEAFF. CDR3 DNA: TGTGCCAGTACCGACAGGGGCGAGCTGATGGGCACTGAAGCTTTCTTT.

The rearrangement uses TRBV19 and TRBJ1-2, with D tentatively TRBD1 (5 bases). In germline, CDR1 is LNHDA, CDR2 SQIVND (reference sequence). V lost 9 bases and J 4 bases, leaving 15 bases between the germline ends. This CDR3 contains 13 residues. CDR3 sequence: CASRIGVTYGYTF. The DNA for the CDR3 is TGTGCCAGCCGAATAGGGGTTACCTATGGCTACACCTTC.

The CDR3 coding sequence is TGCGCCAGCAGCTACGGACAGGGGTACAATGAGCAGTTCTTC. Translation gives CASSYGQGYNEQFF. This chain links TRBV5-1 with TRBJ2-1, with 9 positions matching TRBD1. Trimming removed 3 bases from V and 4 bases from J; junction bases left unmatched: 2. Germline-derived CDR1 and CDR2 are SGHRS and YFSETQ. The CDR3 totals 14 residues. Complete variable domain (other parts from reference TRBV5-1 and TRBJ2-1): KAGVTQTPRYLIKTRGQQVTLSCSPISGHRSVSWYQQTPGQGLQFLFEYFSETQRNKGNFPGRFSGRQFSNSRSEMNVSTLELGDSALYLCASSYGQGYNEQFFGPGTRLTVL.

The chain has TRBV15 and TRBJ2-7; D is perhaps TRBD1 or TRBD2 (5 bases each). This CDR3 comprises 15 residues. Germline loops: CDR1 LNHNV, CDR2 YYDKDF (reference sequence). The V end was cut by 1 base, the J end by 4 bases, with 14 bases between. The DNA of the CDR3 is TGTGCCACCAGCAGAGGAGGGACGGACCTATACGAGCAGTACTTC. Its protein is CATSRGGTDLYEQYF. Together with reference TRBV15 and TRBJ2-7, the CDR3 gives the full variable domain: DAMVIQNPRYQVTQFGKPVTLSCSQTLNHNVMYWYQQKSSQAPKLLFHYYDKDFNNEADTPDNFQSRRPNTSFCFLDIRSPGLGDTAMYLCATSRGGTDLYEQYFGPGTRLTVT.

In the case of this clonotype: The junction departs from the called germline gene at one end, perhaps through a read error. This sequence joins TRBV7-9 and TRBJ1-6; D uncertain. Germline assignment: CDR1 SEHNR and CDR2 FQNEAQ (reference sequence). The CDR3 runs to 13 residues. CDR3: CATSLDPGSPLHF. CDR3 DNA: TGTGCCACCAGCTTAGATCCGGGTTCACCCCTCCACTTT.

CDR3 sequence (DNA): TGTGCCACCAGTGATTCAGAGGGGGCAGGTGTTGGTCGCAATCAGCCCCAGCATTTT. Residues: CATSDSEGAGVGRNQPQHF. The chain uses TRBV24-1 and TRBJ1-5; 7 positions match TRBD1. With V trimmed by 2 bases and J by 2 bases, 14 bases remained unmatched. Germline CDR1 is KGHDR and CDR2 is SFDVKD. The CDR3 is made up of 19 amino acids.

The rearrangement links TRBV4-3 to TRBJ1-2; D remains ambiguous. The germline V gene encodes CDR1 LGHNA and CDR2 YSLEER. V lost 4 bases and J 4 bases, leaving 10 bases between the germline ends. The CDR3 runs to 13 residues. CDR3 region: CASSRGIFYGYTF. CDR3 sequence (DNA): TGCGCCAGCAGCCGCGGGATTTTCTATGGCTACACCTTC.

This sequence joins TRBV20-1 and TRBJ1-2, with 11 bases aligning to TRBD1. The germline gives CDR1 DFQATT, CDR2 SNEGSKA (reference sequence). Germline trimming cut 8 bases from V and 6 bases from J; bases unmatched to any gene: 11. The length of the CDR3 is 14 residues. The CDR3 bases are TGCAGTATCGGGACAGGGGGGAGATCGGATGGCTACACCTTC. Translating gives CSIGTGGRSDGYTF.

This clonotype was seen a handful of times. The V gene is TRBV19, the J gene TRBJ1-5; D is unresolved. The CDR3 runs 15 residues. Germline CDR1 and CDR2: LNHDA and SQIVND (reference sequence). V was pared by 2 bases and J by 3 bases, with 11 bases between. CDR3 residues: CASSITPTDNQPQHF. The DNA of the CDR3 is TGTGCCAGTAGTATAACGCCGACGGACAATCAGCCCCAGCATTTT.

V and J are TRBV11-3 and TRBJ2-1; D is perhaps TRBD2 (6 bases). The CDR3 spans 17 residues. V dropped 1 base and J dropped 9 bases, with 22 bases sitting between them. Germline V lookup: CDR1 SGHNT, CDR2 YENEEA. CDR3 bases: TGTGCCAGCAGCTTAGGGAGGGGTCTGGGAAATGACGCTGAGCAGTTCTTC. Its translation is CASSLGRGLGNDAEQFF.

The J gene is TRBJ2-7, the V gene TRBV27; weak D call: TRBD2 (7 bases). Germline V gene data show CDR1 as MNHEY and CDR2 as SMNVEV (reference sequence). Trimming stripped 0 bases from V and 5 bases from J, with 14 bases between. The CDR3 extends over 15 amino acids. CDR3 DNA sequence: TGTGCCAGCAGTTTATCGCGGGGGCCTTTCCACGAGCAGTACTTC. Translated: CASSLSRGPFHEQYF.

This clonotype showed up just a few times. CDR3 sequence (DNA): TGTGCCACGAGACTCTTCCCCGGGGATGGCTACACCTTC. Translated: CATRLFPGDGYTF. J is TRBJ1-2 and V is TRBV19; no clear D. The CDR3 runs 13 residues. V shed 10 bases and J shed 6 bases, with 18 bases lying between them. The germline gives CDR1 LNHDA, CDR2 SQIVND (reference sequence).

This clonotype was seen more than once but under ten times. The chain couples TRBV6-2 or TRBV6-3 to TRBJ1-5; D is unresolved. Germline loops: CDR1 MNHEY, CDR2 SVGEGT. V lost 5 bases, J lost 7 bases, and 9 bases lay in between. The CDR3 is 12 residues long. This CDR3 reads CASSQTGQPQHF. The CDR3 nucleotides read TGTGCCAGCAGTCAAACCGGGCAGCCCCAGCATTTT.

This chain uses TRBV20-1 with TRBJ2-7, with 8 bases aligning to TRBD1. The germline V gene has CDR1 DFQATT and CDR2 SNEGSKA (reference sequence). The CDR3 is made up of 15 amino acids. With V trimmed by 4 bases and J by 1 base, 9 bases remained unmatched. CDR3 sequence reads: CSANTPGQDSYEQYF. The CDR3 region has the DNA TGCAGTGCTAACACCCCGGGACAGGATTCCTACGAGCAGTACTTC.

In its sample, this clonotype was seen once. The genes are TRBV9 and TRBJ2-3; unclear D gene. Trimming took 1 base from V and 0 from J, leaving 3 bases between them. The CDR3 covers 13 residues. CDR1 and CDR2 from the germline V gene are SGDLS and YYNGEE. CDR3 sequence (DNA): TGTGCCAGCAGCGTATCCAGCACAGATACGCAGTATTTT. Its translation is CASSVSSTDTQYF.